This T cell receptor (beta chain) derives from a study of shared clonotypes between healthy human individuals. For the study at large: Every donor yielded three CD4 naive, three CD4 memory, two CD8 naive and one CD8 memory plate. General study results and limits: Compared with memory subsets, naive subsets generally had larger estimated richness.

Comments on this clone: Antigen specificity is unknown.

Naive CD4+ cells were CD45RA-selected; the remaining cells were memory. Each subset's genomic DNA was shared equally among a number of immunoSEQ plates. Profiling relied on immunoSEQ multiplex PCR, and the TCRdb table lists in-frame clones only, not all of them. The repertoire has 950,000 to 1,300,000 clones, about 75% of them found once; the top ten carry about 1.5%. After removal of 1 base from V and 2 bases from J, the junction contained 6 bases not matched to a gene. Per germline, CDR1 MGHRA and CDR2 YSYEKL. This CDR3 contains 17 residues. The sequenced sample was memory CD4+ T cells sorted from blood. Subset denoted: CD45RA-negative fraction. The chain combines TRBV4-1 with TRBJ2-3, with 10 bases matching TRBD2. This clonotype was obtained from a man aged 18-30 years in good health. CDR3 amino acids: CASSQVPSGGDTDTQYF. CDR3 DNA: TGCGCCAGCAGCCAAGTTCCTAGCGGGGGAGACACAGATACGCAGTATTTT.